This TCR beta chain appears in the sequencing data of a study of metastatic and nonmetastatic thyroid tumors. Background on the study: Malignant and benign thyroid patients had repertoires compared in peripheral blood and tumor or nodule tissue.

Trimming cost V 4 bases and J 4 bases, with 15 bases left between them. Germline V lookup: CDR1 SGHNT, CDR2 YYREEE (reference sequence). This CDR3 comprises 15 residues. MiXCR reprocessed the PCR reads for TCRdb. The sample carries some 19,000 clones, about 31% recorded once. None of the patients had undergone any treatment ahead of thyroid surgery. Material: adjacent normal tissue. The sequence was collected from a female donor with papillary thyroid cancer or a benign thyroid nodule (not recorded which). Some clones in this sample may be carry-over from other donors' samples. This rearrangement joins TRBV5-4 to TRBJ2-4, with D possibly being TRBD1 or TRBD2 (5 bases each). The CDR3 DNA reads as TGTGCCAGCAGCCCCACCGGGACGTCGAAAAACATTCAGTACTTC. This encodes CASSPTGTSKNIQYF.